This T cell receptor beta chain was identified during a study of PD-1 blockade in classical Hodgkin lymphoma. The overall study: Nivolumab was given intravenously to patients at 3 mg/kg every 2 weeks.

Sequencing used immunoSEQ multiplex PCR; TCRdb keeps in-frame clones, though not all of them. The sample consists of about 27,000 clones, around 85% of them appearing once. Concerning this clone: Antigen unknown.

Between the trimmed V and J ends, which lost 0 bases and 4 bases, there was a span of 5 bases. Looked up from germline, CDR1 is SGHRS and CDR2 is YFSETQ. The length of the CDR3 is 13 residues. Study-wide findings and caveats: There was a significant rise in CD4+ TCR diversity by C4D1, with no such rise for CD8+. Newly diagnosed patients reportedly had lower baseline TCR diversity than healthy donors. Prior to therapy, complete responders displayed diversity much like that of newly diagnosed patients.

Specified time point: cycle 4 day 1 (C4D1), after 5 to 7 weeks of nivolumab. Brentuximab vedotin exposure varied among the patients, all of whom had relapsed after autologous stem cell transplantation. Purification of CD4+ T cells from thawed PBMCs was achieved by magnetic negative selection. This rearrangement joins TRBV5-1 to TRBJ1-3; D is uncertain. The source is a human donor with classical Hodgkin lymphoma. The starting material was CD4+ T cells from blood, obtained before the fourth cycle of nivolumab. DNA for the CDR3: TGCGCCAGCAGCTTGGATGGGGGAAACACCATATATTTT. Translation gives CASSLDGGNTIYF.